This T cell receptor beta chain was observed in a study of circulating and synovial CD4+ cells in juvenile arthritis. The table came from immunoSEQ multiplex PCR; TCRdb's copy has only in-frame clones and leaves some out. The sample has under 35,000 clones, 93% seen once. The germline CDR1 and CDR2 sequences are SGHRS and YFSETQ. The germline V and J ends were trimmed by 4 bases and 2 bases, with 15 bases remaining between them. CDR3 length equals 16 residues. What was sequenced was CD4+ T cells from blood. This TCR came from a human donor with juvenile idiopathic arthritis. The chain combines TRBV5-1 with TRBJ1-4, with a weak D call TRBD1 (5 bases). As DNA, the CDR3 is TGCGCCAGCAGCCGGGGGGGGTTGGGGACTAATGAAAAACTGTTTTTT. It encodes CASSRGGLGTNEKLFF.